The T cell receptor (beta chain) under discussion was sequenced for a study of siplizumab effects on memory and regulatory T cells. Findings and limits, study-wide: With siplizumab, Treg-derived clones averaged about 69% of mappable alloreactive CD4+ clones, versus 26.9% in controls. In unstimulated cells, naive T cells appeared more diverse than memory T cells and seemed major alloresponse contributors.

For this clone: Its antigen is not identified.

Generated by immunoSEQ multiplex PCR, the TCRdb table keeps only in-frame clones and is missing some. Of approximately 94,000 clones in the sample, over 90% are singletons; the top ten hold roughly 1.4%. The sequencing input was non-Treg CD4+ T cells sorted from blood. This TCR was sampled from a human donor in good health.

CDR3 residues: CASSIDRQNTGELFF. CDR3 bases: TGTGCCAGTAGTATAGATCGCCAGAACACCGGGGAGCTGTTTTTT. The rearrangement uses TRBV19 and TRBJ2-2; D not certain. The CDR3 runs 15 residues. V was pared by 0 bases and J by 1 base, with 6 bases between. Germline V gene lookup returns CDR1 LNHDA and CDR2 SQIVND (reference sequence).